This is a list of T cell receptor beta chains from one sample in a study of T cell responses to AZD1222 COVID-19 vaccine. Libraries were prepared by immunoSEQ multiplex PCR; TCRdb keeps only in-frame clonotypes and omits some of them. The data contain 150,000 to 200,000 clones, around 90% of them singletons. The material sequenced was peripheral blood, taken 28 days after the second dose of the MenACWY control vaccine. All receptors come from an adult who received the MenACWY meningococcal vaccine as a control. Both conserved end residues are part of each CDR3. The D gene is left open where the match is weak. Clone sizes are given selectively: once, few, many, or a class where the clone is expanded.

v_call: TRBV7-2; d_call: -; j_call: TRBJ2-1; clone_size: few; cdr3_aa: CASSPWGTGNEQFF; cdr3_nt: TGTGCCAGCAGCCCGTGGGGCACCGGGAATGAGCAGTTCTTC
v_call: TRBV18; d_call: -; j_call: TRBJ2-7; clone_size: -; cdr3_aa: CASSPGPNPEQYF; cdr3_nt: TGTGCCAGCTCACCTGGGCCAAACCCCGAGCAGTACTTC
v_call: TRBV27; d_call: -; j_call: TRBJ2-7; clone_size: few; cdr3_aa: CASSPLLLVGNYEQYF; cdr3_nt: TGTGCCAGCAGCCCCCTCCTCCTAGTCGGGAACTACGAGCAGTACTTC
v_call: TRBV5-1; d_call: -; j_call: TRBJ2-7; clone_size: -; cdr3_aa: CASSLFDEQYF; cdr3_nt: TGCGCCAGCAGCTTGTTCGACGAGCAGTACTTC
v_call: TRBV7-2; d_call: -; j_call: TRBJ2-4; clone_size: -; cdr3_aa: CASSLESGRGAKNIQYF; cdr3_nt: TGTGCCAGCAGCTTAGAGTCGGGGAGGGGGGCCAAAAACATTCAGTACTTC
v_call: TRBV4-2; d_call: TRBD2; j_call: TRBJ2-3; clone_size: -; cdr3_aa: CASSLGTGTSYTDTQYF; cdr3_nt: TGTGCCAGCAGCCTAGGTACCGGGACTAGCTACACAGATACGCAGTATTTT
v_call: TRBV6-5; d_call: -; j_call: TRBJ2-3; clone_size: -; cdr3_aa: CASTDPGGTDTQYF; cdr3_nt: TGTGCCAGCACCGACCCAGGCGGGACAGATACGCAGTATTTT
v_call: TRBV28; d_call: -; j_call: TRBJ1-5; clone_size: -; cdr3_aa: CASSLSQGRNQPQHF; cdr3_nt: TGTGCCAGCAGTTTATCCCAGGGCCGCAATCAGCCCCAGCATTTT
v_call: TRBV9; d_call: -; j_call: TRBJ1-2; clone_size: -; cdr3_aa: CASSGEPYGYTF; cdr3_nt: TGTGCCAGCAGCGGGGAACCCTATGGCTACACCTTC
v_call: TRBV6-6; d_call: TRBD1; j_call: TRBJ1-1; clone_size: -; cdr3_aa: CASRPTGTENTEAFF; cdr3_nt: TGTGCCAGCAGACCCACCGGGACAGAGAACACTGAAGCTTTCTTT
v_call: TRBV3-1/TRBV3-2; d_call: -; j_call: TRBJ2-7; clone_size: -; cdr3_aa: CASSQGEFFYEQYF; cdr3_nt: TGTGCCAGCAGCCAAGGGGAGTTTTTCTACGAGCAGTACTTC
v_call: TRBV7-9; d_call: -; j_call: TRBJ1-5; clone_size: -; cdr3_aa: CASSRGGQAYSNQPQHF; cdr3_nt: TGTGCCAGCAGTCGAGGAGGTCAGGCCTATAGCAATCAGCCCCAGCATTTT
v_call: TRBV5-1; d_call: -; j_call: TRBJ1-6; clone_size: once; cdr3_aa: CASSPGGANSPLHF; cdr3_nt: TGCGCCAGCAGCCCCGGGGGGGCGAATTCACCCCTCCACTTT
v_call: TRBV6-1; d_call: -; j_call: TRBJ1-6; clone_size: -; cdr3_aa: CASSTPRGEGSPLHF; cdr3_nt: TGTGCCAGCAGTACGCCGAGGGGAGAAGGCTCACCCCTCCACTTT
v_call: TRBV28; d_call: -; j_call: TRBJ1-1; clone_size: -; cdr3_aa: CASRSGPSGTEAFF; cdr3_nt: TGTGCCAGCAGGTCCGGACCCTCAGGCACTGAAGCTTTCTTT
v_call: TRBV7-8; d_call: -; j_call: TRBJ2-2; clone_size: -; cdr3_aa: CASSLVLGVGGELFF; cdr3_nt: TGTGCCAGCAGCTTAGTCTTGGGAGTGGGCGGGGAGCTGTTTTTT
v_call: TRBV28; d_call: -; j_call: TRBJ1-2; clone_size: few; cdr3_aa: CASSLMEGRKGDKNYGYTF; cdr3_nt: TGTGCCAGCAGTTTGATGGAGGGACGCAAAGGGGATAAGAACTATGGCTACACCTTC
v_call: TRBV2; d_call: -; j_call: TRBJ1-1; clone_size: -; cdr3_aa: CASSDPRDWTFF; cdr3_nt: TGTGCCAGCAGTGATCCAAGGGATTGGACTTTCTTT